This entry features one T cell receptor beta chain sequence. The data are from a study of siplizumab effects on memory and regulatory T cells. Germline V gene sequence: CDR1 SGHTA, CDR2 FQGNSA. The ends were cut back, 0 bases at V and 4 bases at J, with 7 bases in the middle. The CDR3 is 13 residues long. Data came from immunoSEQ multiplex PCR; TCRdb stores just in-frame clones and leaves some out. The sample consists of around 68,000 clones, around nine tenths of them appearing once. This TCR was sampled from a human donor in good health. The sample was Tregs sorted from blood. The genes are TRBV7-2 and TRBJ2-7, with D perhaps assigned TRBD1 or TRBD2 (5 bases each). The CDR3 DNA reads TGTGCCAGCAGCTTAGCGGGGGTTTACGAGCAGTACTTC. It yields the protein CASSLAGVYEQYF.